By share, the clone carrying this T cell receptor beta chain counts as large. Antigen: not known. Bulk tumor genomic DNA, 500 to 750 ng per sample, was used as template. Taken during surgery, several biopsies per primary tumor were spaced as far apart as possible within the tumor mass. The patients were newly diagnosed with non-small cell lung cancer, had not been treated, and had curative surgery. These data belong to a study of immune heterogeneity within non-small cell lung tumors. Study-wide points: There were identical dominant CDR3 beta clonotypes recurring across tumor sites within a patient, together with site-unique high-frequency clones.

The authors amplified TCR beta CDR3 by multiplex PCR with 32 V and 13 J primers. Via MiXCR, TCRdb re-called the multiplex PCR reads, giving one row per CDR3 protein. The sample has more than 9,500 distinct CDR3 sequences, 30% to 35% seen once. Germline V gene sequence: CDR1 SGDLS, CDR2 YYNGEE. CDR3 length: 13 residues. The V and J ends lost 3 bases and 6 bases, in that order; junction bases with no gene match: 6. The chain carries TRBV9 and TRBJ2-7; 7 bases agree with TRBD2. The sequencing input was lung tumor tissue. This sequence was found in a man in his sixties with non-small cell lung cancer. CDR3 amino acids: CASSERTGGEQYF. DNA of the CDR3: TGTGCCAGCAGCGAGAGGACGGGGGGCGAGCAGTACTTC.